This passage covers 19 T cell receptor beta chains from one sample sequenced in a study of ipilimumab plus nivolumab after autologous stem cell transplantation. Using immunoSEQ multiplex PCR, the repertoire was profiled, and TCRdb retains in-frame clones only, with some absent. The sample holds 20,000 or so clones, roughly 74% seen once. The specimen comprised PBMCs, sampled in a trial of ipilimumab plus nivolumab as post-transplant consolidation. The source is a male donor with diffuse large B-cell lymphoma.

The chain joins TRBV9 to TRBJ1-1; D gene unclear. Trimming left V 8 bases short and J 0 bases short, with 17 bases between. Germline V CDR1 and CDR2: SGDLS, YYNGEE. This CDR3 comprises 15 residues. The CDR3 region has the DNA TGTGCCAGTACATACCAGGCGGGTATGAACACTGAAGCTTTCTTT. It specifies CASTYQAGMNTEAFF.

CDR3 region: CASSLGQPGQGNQPQHF. In DNA form, the CDR3 reads TGCGCCAGCAGCTTGGGACAGCCGGGACAGGGTAATCAGCCCCAGCATTTT. The gene calls are TRBV5-1 and TRBJ1-5; 9 positions match TRBD1. V dropped 0 bases and J dropped 4; count of bases not matched to a gene: 8. Germline CDR1 is SGHRS and CDR2 is YFSETQ. The CDR3 is 17 amino acids.

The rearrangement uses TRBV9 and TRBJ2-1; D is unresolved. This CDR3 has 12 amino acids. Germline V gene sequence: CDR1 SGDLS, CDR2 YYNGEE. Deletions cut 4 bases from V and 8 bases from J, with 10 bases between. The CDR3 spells CASSRAGDEQFF. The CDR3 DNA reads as TGTGCCAGCAGCCGGGCTGGAGATGAGCAGTTCTTC.

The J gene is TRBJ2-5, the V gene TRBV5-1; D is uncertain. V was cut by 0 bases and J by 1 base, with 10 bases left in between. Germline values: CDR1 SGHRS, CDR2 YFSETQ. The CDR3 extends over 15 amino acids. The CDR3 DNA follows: TGCGCCAGCAGCTTGGCCCCTGGCCTCCAAGAGACCCAGTACTTC. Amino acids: CASSLAPGLQETQYF.

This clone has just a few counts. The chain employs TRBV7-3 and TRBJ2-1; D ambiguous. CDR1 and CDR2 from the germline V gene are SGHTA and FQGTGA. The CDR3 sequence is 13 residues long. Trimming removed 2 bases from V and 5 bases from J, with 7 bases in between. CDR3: CASSLYTDNEQFF. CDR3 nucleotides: TGTGCCAGCAGCTTATACACGGACAATGAGCAGTTCTTC.

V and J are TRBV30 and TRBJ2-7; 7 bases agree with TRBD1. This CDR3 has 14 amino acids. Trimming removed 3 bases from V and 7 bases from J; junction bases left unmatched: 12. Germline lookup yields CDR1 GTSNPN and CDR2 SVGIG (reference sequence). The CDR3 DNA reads TGTGCCTGGAGCCCCGACAGGGTTTTGGAAGAGCAGTACTTC. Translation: CAWSPDRVLEEQYF.

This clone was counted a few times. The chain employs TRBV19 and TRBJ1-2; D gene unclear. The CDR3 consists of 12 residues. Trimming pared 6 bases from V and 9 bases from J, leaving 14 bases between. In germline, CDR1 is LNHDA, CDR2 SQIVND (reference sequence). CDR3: CASRRAEGSYTF. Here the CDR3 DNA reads TGTGCCAGTAGGAGGGCGGAGGGAAGCTACACCTTC.

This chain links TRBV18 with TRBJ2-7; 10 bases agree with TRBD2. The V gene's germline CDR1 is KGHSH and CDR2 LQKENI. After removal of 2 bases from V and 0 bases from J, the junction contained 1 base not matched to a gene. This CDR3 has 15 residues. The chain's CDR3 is CASSPGTSDSYEQYF. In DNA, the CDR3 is TGTGCCAGCTCACCAGGGACTAGCGACTCCTACGAGCAGTACTTC. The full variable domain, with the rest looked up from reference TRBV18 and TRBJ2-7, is NAGVMQNPRHLVRRRGQEARLRCSPMKGHSHVYWYRQLPEEGLKFMVYLQKENIIDESGMPKERFSAEFPKEGPSILRIQQVVRGDSAAYFCASSPGTSDSYEQYFGPGTRLTVT.

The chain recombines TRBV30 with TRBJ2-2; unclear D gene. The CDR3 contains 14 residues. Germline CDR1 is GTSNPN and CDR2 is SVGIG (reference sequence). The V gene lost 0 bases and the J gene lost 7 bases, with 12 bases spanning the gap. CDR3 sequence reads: CAWSVSTWGGELFF. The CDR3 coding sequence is TGTGCCTGGAGTGTTAGTACCTGGGGCGGGGAGCTGTTTTTT.

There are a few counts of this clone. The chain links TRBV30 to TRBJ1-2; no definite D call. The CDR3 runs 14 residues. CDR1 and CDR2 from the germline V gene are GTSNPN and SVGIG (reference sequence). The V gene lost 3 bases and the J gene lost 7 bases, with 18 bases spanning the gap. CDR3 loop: CAWSLPPAGSGYTF. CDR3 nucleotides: TGTGCCTGGAGCCTCCCTCCTGCTGGAAGTGGCTACACCTTC. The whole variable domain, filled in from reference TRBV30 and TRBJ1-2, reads SQTIHQWPATLVQPVGSPLSLECTVEGTSNPNLYWYRQAAGRGLQLLFYSVGIGQISSEVPQNLSASRPQDRQFILSSKKLLLSDSGFYLCAWSLPPAGSGYTFGSGTRLTVV.

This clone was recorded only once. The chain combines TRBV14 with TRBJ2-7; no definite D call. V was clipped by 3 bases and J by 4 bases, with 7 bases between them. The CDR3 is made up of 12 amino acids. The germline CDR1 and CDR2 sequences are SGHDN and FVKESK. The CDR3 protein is CASSQIGYEQYF. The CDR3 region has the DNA TGTGCCAGCAGCCAGATCGGGTACGAGCAGTACTTC.

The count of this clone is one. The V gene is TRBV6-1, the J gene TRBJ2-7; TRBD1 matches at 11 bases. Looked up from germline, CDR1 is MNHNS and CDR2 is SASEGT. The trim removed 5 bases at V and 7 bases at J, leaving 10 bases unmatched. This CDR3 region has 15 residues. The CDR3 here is CASSWGGQGAFEQYF. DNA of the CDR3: TGTGCCAGCAGTTGGGGAGGACAGGGGGCGTTTGAGCAGTACTTC.

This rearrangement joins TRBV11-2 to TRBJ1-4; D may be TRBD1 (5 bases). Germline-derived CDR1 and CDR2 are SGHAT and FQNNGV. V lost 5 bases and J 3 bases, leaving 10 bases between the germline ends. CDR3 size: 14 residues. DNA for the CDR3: TGTGCCAGCAGCGAGACAGCGTCTAATGAAAAACTGTTTTTT. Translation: CASSETASNEKLFF.

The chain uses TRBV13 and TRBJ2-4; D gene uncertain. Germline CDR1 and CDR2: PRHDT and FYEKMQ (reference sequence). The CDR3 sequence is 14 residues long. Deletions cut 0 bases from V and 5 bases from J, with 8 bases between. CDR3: CASSLGVWENIQYF. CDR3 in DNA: TGTGCCAGCAGCTTAGGAGTGTGGGAAAACATTCAGTACTTC. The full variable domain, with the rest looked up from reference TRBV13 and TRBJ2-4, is AAGVIQSPRHLIKEKRETATLKCYPIPRHDTVYWYQQGPGQDPQFLISFYEKMQSDKGSIPDRFSAQQFSDYHSELNMSSLELGDSALYFCASSLGVWENIQYFGAGTRLSVL.

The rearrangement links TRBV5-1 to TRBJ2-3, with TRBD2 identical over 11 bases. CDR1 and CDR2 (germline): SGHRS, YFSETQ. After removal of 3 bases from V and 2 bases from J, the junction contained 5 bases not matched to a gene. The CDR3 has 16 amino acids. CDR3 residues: CASSSLTSGNTDTQYF. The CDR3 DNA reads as TGCGCCAGCAGCTCCCTGACTAGCGGGAACACAGATACGCAGTATTTT. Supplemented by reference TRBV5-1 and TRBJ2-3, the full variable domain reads KAGVTQTPRYLIKTRGQQVTLSCSPISGHRSVSWYQQTPGQGLQFLFEYFSETQRNKGNFPGRFSGRQFSNSRSEMNVSTLELGDSALYLCASSSLTSGNTDTQYFGPGTRLTVL.

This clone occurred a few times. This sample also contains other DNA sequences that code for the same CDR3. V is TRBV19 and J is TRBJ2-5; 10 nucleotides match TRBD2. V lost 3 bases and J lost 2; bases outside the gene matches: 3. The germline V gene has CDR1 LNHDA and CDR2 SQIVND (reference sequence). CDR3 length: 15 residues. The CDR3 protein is CASSITSGDQETQYF. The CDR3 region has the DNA TGTGCCAGTAGTATTACTAGCGGGGATCAAGAGACCCAGTACTTC. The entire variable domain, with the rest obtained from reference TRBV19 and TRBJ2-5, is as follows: DGGITQSPKYLFRKEGQNVTLSCEQNLNHDAMYWYRQDPGQGLRLIYYSQIVNDFQKGDIAEGYSVSREKKESFPLTVTSAQKNPTAFYLCASSITSGDQETQYFGPGTRLLVL.

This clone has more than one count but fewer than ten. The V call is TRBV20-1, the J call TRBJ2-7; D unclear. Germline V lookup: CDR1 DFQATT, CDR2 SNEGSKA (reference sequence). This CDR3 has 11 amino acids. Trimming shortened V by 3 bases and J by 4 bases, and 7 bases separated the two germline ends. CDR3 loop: CSASSPYEQYF. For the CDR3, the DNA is TGCAGTGCTAGTTCCCCTTACGAGCAGTACTTC.

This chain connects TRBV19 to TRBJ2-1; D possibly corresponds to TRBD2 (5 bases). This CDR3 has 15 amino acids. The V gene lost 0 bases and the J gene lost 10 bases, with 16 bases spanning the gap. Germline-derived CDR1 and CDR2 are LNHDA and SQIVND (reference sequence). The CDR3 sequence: CASSIDLAISSEQFF. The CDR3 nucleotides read TGTGCCAGTAGTATAGACCTAGCAATCTCCAGCGAGCAGTTCTTC.

The CDR3 reads CASSRQLSKETDTQYF. The CDR3 DNA reads as TGTGCCAGCAGCCGACAACTGAGCAAGGAGACAGATACGCAGTATTTT. The chain uses TRBV9 and TRBJ2-3; D uncertain. Per germline, CDR1 SGDLS and CDR2 YYNGEE. V lost 4 bases to trimming and J lost 3 bases, with 18 bases between them. The CDR3 is 16 amino acids.